These 15 T cell receptor beta chains were all obtained from the same sample, sequenced in a study of T cells in Graves' hyperthyroidism and ophthalmopathy. What was amplified from RNA transcripts were TCR beta CDR3 regions. When the TCR CDR3 underwent first-round RT-PCR, the HTBI primer set was used. TCRdb used MiXCR to reprocess the multiplex PCR reads, holding one entry per CDR3 protein. The sample holds 660,000 or so distinct CDR3 sequences, less than 25% seen once. Material: blood. All receptors derive from a man aged 25 to 40 with Graves' ophthalmopathy.

This clonotype was recorded a few times. The V and J genes are TRBV20-1 and TRBJ2-1; D uncertain. The CDR3 loop spans 14 amino acids. Germline V gene lookup returns CDR1 DFQATT and CDR2 SNEGSKA (reference sequence). The ends were cut back, 3 bases at V and 1 base at J, with 10 bases in the middle. The chain's CDR3 is CSASVPGSYNEQFF. The CDR3 coding sequence is TGCAGTGCTAGCGTCCCAGGTTCCTACAATGAGCAGTTCTTC.

The V call is TRBV6-1, the J call TRBJ2-5, with D tentatively TRBD1 or TRBD2 (5 bases each). Germline V gives CDR1 MNHNS, CDR2 SASEGT. The CDR3 is 16 amino acids. V was trimmed by 8 bases and J by 1 base, leaving 20 bases between them. The CDR3 sequence: CASGGPAGRFQETQYF. The DNA for the CDR3 is TGTGCCAGCGGAGGCCCGGCAGGGAGATTCCAAGAGACCCAGTACTTC.

This clonotype has at least ten counts. This chain joins TRBV28 and TRBJ2-4, with 7 bases that match TRBD2. The CDR3 loop spans 13 amino acids. J gave up 11 bases and V 7 bases, and 11 bases lay outside the gene matches. Germline V gene data show CDR1 as MDHEN and CDR2 as SYDVKM. The CDR3: CASIEGRTSLQYF. For the CDR3, the DNA is TGTGCCAGCATCGAGGGGCGGACTAGTCTTCAGTACTTC.

This clonotype came up many times. The chain uses TRBV11-1 and TRBJ2-7, with TRBD1 matching 12 bases. The junction had 8 bases not matched to a gene; V was cut back by 5 bases and J by 6 bases. The germline CDR1 and CDR2 sequences are SGHAT and FQDESV (reference sequence). This CDR3 has 15 amino acids. The CDR3 DNA follows: TGTGCCAGCAGCCGGGGGACAGGGGGCATTCTCGAGCAGTACTTC. Protein: CASSRGTGGILEQYF.

The chain carries TRBV13 and TRBJ2-3, with D perhaps being TRBD1 or TRBD2 (5 bases each). The germline V and J ends were trimmed by 4 bases and 1 base, with 12 bases remaining between them. Germline assignment: CDR1 PRHDT and CDR2 FYEKMQ (reference sequence). CDR3 length: 15 amino acids. The CDR3 protein is CASSSGDRGTDTQYF. CDR3 DNA: TGTGCCAGCAGCTCCGGGGACCGAGGCACAGATACGCAGTATTTT.

This clonotype was observed a handful of times. This chain joins TRBV30 and TRBJ1-3; tentative D call: TRBD1 (5 bases). The CDR3 covers 15 residues. The V end lost 3 bases, the J end lost 1 base, and 13 bases lay between the germline ends. CDR1 GTSNPN and CDR2 SVGIG come from the germline V gene (reference sequence). The CDR3 is CAWSLSGGSGNTIYF. CDR3 DNA sequence: TGTGCCTGGAGCCTGAGCGGGGGTTCTGGAAACACCATATATTTT.

This clonotype was recorded at least ten times. V gene TRBV12-3 or TRBV12-4 combines with J gene TRBJ2-1, with 7 bases that match TRBD1. With 5 bases clipped from V and 3 bases from J, the junction kept 7 bases outside the gene matches. The CDR3 is 15 amino acids. The CDR3 DNA reads TGTGCCAGCAGTGAAACAGGGGATTTCTACAATGAGCAGTTCTTC. It specifies CASSETGDFYNEQFF.

This clonotype has only a few counts. The chain uses TRBV20-1 and TRBJ1-1, with TRBD1 as a possible D gene (6 bases). CDR3 length: 15 residues. Germline CDR1 DFQATT, CDR2 SNEGSKA (reference sequence). Between the trimmed V and J ends, which lost 5 bases and 3 bases, there was a span of 19 bases. The chain's CDR3 is CSASMLGQRHTEAFF. The CDR3 DNA reads TGCAGTGCTTCCATGTTGGGACAAAGACACACTGAAGCTTTCTTT.

The chain joins TRBV3-1 to TRBJ2-1; D is ambiguous. V lost 0 bases to trimming and J lost 4 bases, with 16 bases between them. Germline V gene data show CDR1 as LGHDT and CDR2 as YNNKEL (reference sequence). The CDR3 consists of 17 residues. DNA for the CDR3: TGTGCCAGCAGCCAAGATCATAGTACCCGACCTTACAATGAGCAGTTCTTC. It yields the protein CASSQDHSTRPYNEQFF.

This clonotype turned up a few times. The gene calls are TRBV18 and TRBJ2-7; D could derive from TRBD1 or TRBD2 (6 bases each). The CDR3 sequence is 17 residues long. Germline V lookup: CDR1 KGHSH, CDR2 LQKENI. V lost 2 bases and J 0 bases, leaving 17 bases between the germline ends. CDR3 amino acids: CASSPNTGRAGSYEQYF. DNA for the CDR3: TGTGCCAGCTCACCAAACACAGGGCGAGCGGGCTCCTACGAGCAGTACTTC.

The chain uses TRBV6-1 and TRBJ2-7, with 8 bases aligning to TRBD1. The CDR3 length is 14 residues. J was trimmed by 3 bases and V by 6 bases; bases with no gene match: 7. Germline assignment: CDR1 MNHNS and CDR2 SASEGT. CDR3 sequence (DNA): TGTGCCAGCAGCGAGGACAGGGCATACTACGAGCAGTACTTC. Protein product: CASSEDRAYYEQYF.

This clonotype showed up just a few times. The chain joins TRBV5-1 to TRBJ2-4; no firm D call. The germline gives CDR1 SGHRS, CDR2 YFSETQ. The CDR3 contains 17 residues. Trimming stripped 3 bases from V and 1 base from J, with 17 bases between. The CDR3 DNA reads TGCGCCAGCAGCTCACGATCCCCCTCGGACGCCAAAAACATTCAGTACTTC. Protein: CASSSRSPSDAKNIQYF. The whole variable domain, filled in from reference TRBV5-1 and TRBJ2-4, reads KAGVTQTPRYLIKTRGQQVTLSCSPISGHRSVSWYQQTPGQGLQFLFEYFSETQRNKGNFPGRFSGRQFSNSRSEMNVSTLELGDSALYLCASSSRSPSDAKNIQYFGAGTRLSVL.

This clonotype was seen a few times. Here the CDR3 DNA reads TGTGCCAGCAGTCCCCGCCGGACGGGAGGAGAGTTCTTC. Its translation is CASSPRRTGGEFF. This rearrangement joins TRBV27 to TRBJ2-1; 7 bases agree with TRBD2. This CDR3 spans 13 amino acids. V gave up 5 bases and J gave up 14 bases; unmatched junction bases: 12. In germline, CDR1 is MNHEY, CDR2 SMNVEV (reference sequence).

This clonotype was seen more than once but under ten times. The chain uses TRBV18 and TRBJ2-1; D remains ambiguous. Germline V gene lookup returns CDR1 KGHSH and CDR2 LQKENI. CDR3 length equals 12 residues. Trimming shortened V by 2 bases and J by 8 bases, and 7 bases separated the two germline ends. As DNA, the CDR3 is TGTGCCAGCTCACCAGGCACCTATGAGCAGTTCTTC. Protein product: CASSPGTYEQFF.

This chain connects TRBV13 to TRBJ2-1; 8 nucleotides align to TRBD2. The V gene end was trimmed by 0 bases and the J gene end by 9 bases; junction bases not matched to a gene: 10. Germline CDR1 is PRHDT and CDR2 is FYEKMQ (reference sequence). This CDR3 comprises 16 residues. CDR3 coding DNA: TGTGCCAGCAGCTTAGGGGAGGGGACTAGGAGTCTTGAGCAGTTCTTC. It codes for CASSLGEGTRSLEQFF.